These 5 T cell receptor beta chains were sequenced from one sample in a study of cytomegalovirus exposure and HLA in healthy donors. Researchers ran the PCR with 60 Vbeta and 13 Jbeta primers. Generated by immunoSEQ multiplex PCR, the TCRdb table keeps only in-frame clones and is missing some. The table lists around 170,000 clones, around 84% of them singletons. Sample: PBMCs. The receptor source for this set is a woman between 45 and 60 years old in good health and CMV-seropositive.

The chain links TRBV19 to TRBJ2-1; D may be TRBD2 (5 bases). Germline CDR1 is LNHDA and CDR2 is SQIVND (reference sequence). Trimming removed 6 bases from V and 0 bases from J, with 9 bases in between. The CDR3 loop spans 14 amino acids. The CDR3 protein is CASRVDFSYNEQFF. In nucleotides, the CDR3 is TGTGCCAGTAGGGTGGACTTCTCCTACAATGAGCAGTTCTTC.

The chain recombines TRBV11-2 with TRBJ1-2; D may be TRBD1 (6 bases). Trimming took 1 base from V and 6 from J, leaving 15 bases between them. Germline lookup yields CDR1 SGHAT and CDR2 FQNNGV. This CDR3 contains 15 residues. CDR3 in amino acids: CASSLVDRGSDGYTF. CDR3 DNA: TGTGCCAGCAGCTTAGTAGATAGGGGGAGCGATGGCTACACCTTC.

In this sample, this clone turned up once. A read error may produce the germline difference seen at one junction end. The genes are TRBV10-3 and TRBJ1-5; weak D call: TRBD1 (5 bases). Germline values: CDR1 ENHRY, CDR2 SYGVKD. The CDR3 is 16 residues long. CDR3 in amino acids: CASSEARDRSNQPQHF. The DNA of the CDR3 is TGTGCCAGCAGTGAAGCGAGAGACAGAAGCAATCAGCCCCAGCATTTT.

The V and J genes are TRBV6-5 and TRBJ1-6; 7 bases are a match to TRBD1. The CDR3 extends over 14 amino acids. The J segment lost 7 bases and the V segment lost 2 bases, leaving 2 bases of the junction unmatched. CDR1 is MNHEY, CDR2 SVGAGI, per germline. CDR3 nucleotide sequence: TGTGCCAGCAGTTACCAGGGGGTCAATTCACCCCTCCACTTT. The encoded protein is CASSYQGVNSPLHF.

This clone was observed a single time. V and J are TRBV5-1 and TRBJ2-7; the D gene is possibly TRBD2 (6 bases). Trimming removed 2 bases at V and 1 base at J, with 22 bases between. Germline CDR1 is SGHRS and CDR2 is YFSETQ. The CDR3 runs to 18 residues. CDR3 in DNA: TGCGCCAGCAGCTTTAATCAGGGCGGGGCGTCTCAATCCTACGAGCAGTACTTC. Translating gives CASSFNQGGASQSYEQYF.